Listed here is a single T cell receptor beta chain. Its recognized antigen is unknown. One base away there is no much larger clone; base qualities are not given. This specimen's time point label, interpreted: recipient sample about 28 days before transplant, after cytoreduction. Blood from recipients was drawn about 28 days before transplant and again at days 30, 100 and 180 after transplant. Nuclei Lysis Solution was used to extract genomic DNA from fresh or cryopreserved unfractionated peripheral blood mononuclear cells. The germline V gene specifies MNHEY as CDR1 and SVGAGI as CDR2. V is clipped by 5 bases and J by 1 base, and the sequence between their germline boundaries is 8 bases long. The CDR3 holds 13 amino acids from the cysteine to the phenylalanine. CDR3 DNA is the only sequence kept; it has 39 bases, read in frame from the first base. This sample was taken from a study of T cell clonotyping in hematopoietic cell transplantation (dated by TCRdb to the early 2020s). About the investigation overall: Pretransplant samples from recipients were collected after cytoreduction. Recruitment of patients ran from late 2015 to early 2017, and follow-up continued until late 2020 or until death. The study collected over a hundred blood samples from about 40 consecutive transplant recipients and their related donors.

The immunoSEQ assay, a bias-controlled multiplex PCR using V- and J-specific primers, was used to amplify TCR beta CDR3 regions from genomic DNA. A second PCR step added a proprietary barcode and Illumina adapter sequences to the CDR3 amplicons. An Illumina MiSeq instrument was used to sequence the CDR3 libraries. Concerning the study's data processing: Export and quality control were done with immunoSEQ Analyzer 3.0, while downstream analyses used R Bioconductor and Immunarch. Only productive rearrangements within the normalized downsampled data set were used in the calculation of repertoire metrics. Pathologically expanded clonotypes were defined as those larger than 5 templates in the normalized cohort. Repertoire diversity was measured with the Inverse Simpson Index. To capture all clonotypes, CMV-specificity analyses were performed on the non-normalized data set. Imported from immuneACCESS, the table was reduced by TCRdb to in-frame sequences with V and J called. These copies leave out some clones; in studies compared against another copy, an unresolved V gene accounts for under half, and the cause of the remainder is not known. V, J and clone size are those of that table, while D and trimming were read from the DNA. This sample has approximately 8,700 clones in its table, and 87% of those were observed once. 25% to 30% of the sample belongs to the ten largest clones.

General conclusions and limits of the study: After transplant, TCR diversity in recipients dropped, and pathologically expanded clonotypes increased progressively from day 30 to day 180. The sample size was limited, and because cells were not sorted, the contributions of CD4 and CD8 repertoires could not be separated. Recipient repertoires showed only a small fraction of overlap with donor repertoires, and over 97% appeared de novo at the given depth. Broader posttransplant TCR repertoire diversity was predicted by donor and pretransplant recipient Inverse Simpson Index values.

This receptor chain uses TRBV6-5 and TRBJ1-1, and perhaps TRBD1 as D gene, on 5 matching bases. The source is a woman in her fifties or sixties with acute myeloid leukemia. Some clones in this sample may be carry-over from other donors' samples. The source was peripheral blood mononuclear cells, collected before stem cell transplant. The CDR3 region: CASSGTENTEAFF. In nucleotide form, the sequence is TGTGCCAGCAGTGGGACGGAGAACACTGAAGCTTTCTTT.